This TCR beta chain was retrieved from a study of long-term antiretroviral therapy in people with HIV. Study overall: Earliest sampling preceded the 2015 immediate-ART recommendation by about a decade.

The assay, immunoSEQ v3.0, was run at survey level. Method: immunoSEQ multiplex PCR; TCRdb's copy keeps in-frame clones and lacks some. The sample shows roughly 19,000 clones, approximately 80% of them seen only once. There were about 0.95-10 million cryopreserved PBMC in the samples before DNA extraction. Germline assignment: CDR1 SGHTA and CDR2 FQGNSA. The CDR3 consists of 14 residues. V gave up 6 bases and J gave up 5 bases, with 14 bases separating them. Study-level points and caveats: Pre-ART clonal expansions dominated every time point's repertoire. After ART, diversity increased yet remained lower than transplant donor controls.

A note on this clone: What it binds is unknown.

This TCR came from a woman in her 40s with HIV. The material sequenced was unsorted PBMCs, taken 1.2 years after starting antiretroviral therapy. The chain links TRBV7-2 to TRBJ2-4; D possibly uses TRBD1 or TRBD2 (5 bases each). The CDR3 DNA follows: TGTGCCAGCAGACAAGGGACGAGCCAAAACATTCAGTACTTC. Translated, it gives CASRQGTSQNIQYF.